There are a few counts of the clone carrying this T cell receptor beta chain. Antigen: not known. The sample comes from a study of CD8 T cells in ankylosing spondylitis. Whole-study results and caveats: Characteristic of ankylosing spondylitis blood, it appeared, was a TCR beta motif comprising roughly eight highly homologous variants. In ankylosing spondylitis patients, matched synovial fluid reportedly showed significant enrichment of disease-linked clones.

From the 5' RACE reads, TCRdb called clonotypes with MiXCR, one entry per CDR3 protein. Of some 240,000 distinct CDR3 sequences listed, 15% to 20% are singletons. The source of this sequence is a male donor with ankylosing spondylitis or in good health (not recorded which). Sample: blood, either unsorted or a sorted T cell fraction (not recorded which).

CDR3 DNA sequence: TGTGCCAGCAGCTTAGCAGGGAGCGGGACTAGTCGACCCGAGCAGTACTTC. It is translated as CASSLAGSGTSRPEQYF. The rearrangement uses TRBV7-6 and TRBJ2-7, with TRBD2 matching over 8 bases. V was pared by 0 bases and J by 6 bases, with 13 bases of the junction left unmatched. Germline V gene lookup returns CDR1 SGHVS and CDR2 FNYEAQ. CDR3 length: 17 amino acids.